What follows are 27 T cell receptor beta chains derived from one specimen sequenced in a study of T cell changes during pregnancy in multiple sclerosis. Libraries were prepared by immunoSEQ multiplex PCR; TCRdb keeps only in-frame clonotypes and omits some of them. The sample includes 89,000 or so clones, about nine tenths of them seen just once. Here the sequenced sample was PBMCs, taken in the first trimester of pregnancy. These receptors were collected from a female donor in good health, serving as a control in a pregnancy study. Some clones in this sample may be carry-over from other donors' samples.

This rearrangement joins TRBV5-4 to TRBJ1-1; 8 bases map to TRBD1. The CDR3 spans 15 residues. Germline CDR1 is SGHNT and CDR2 is YYREEE (reference sequence). V shed 4 bases and J 11 bases; nucleotides not matched to a gene: 16. The CDR3 here is CASSKDRDRTQQAFF. CDR3 DNA: TGTGCCAGCAGCAAGGACCGGGACAGGACCCAGCAGGCTTTCTTT.

The chain uses TRBV6-6 and TRBJ1-1, with D unclear. V was trimmed by 7 bases and J by 4 bases, leaving 13 bases between them. Germline V gene sequence: CDR1 MNHNY, CDR2 SVGAGI (reference sequence). The CDR3 totals 13 residues. As DNA, the CDR3 is TGTGCCAGCATTATACGGTACGGCACTGAAGCTTTCTTT. Translated: CASIIRYGTEAFF.

The V and J genes are TRBV4-3 and TRBJ2-5, with D unclear. The V gene's germline CDR1 is LGHNA and CDR2 YSLEER. V was cut by 0 bases and J by 2 bases, with 10 bases left in between. CDR3 length equals 15 residues. The CDR3 DNA follows: TGCGCCAGCAGCCAAGATTTGAACTTTCAAGAGACCCAGTACTTC. Translating gives CASSQDLNFQETQYF.

The chain recombines TRBV7-2 with TRBJ1-3; D unresolved. CDR3 length: 16 amino acids. V lost 1 base and J lost 4, with 14 bases in between. Per germline, CDR1 SGHTA and CDR2 FQGNSA. The CDR3 protein is CASSLGVGAGGNTIYF. DNA for the CDR3: TGTGCCAGCAGCTTAGGGGTGGGCGCGGGAGGAAACACCATATATTTT.

This chain joins TRBV5-1 and TRBJ2-7; TRBD2 matches 7 bases. V trimming: 0 bases; J trimming: 2 bases; junction bases outside the gene matches: 2. CDR1 is SGHRS, CDR2 YFSETQ, per germline. CDR3 size: 14 residues. CDR3 amino acids: CASSLERDPYEQYF. The CDR3 DNA reads as TGCGCCAGCAGCTTGGAGCGGGACCCCTACGAGCAGTACTTC. Full variable domain (remainder filled in from reference TRBV5-1 and TRBJ2-7): KAGVTQTPRYLIKTRGQQVTLSCSPISGHRSVSWYQQTPGQGLQFLFEYFSETQRNKGNFPGRFSGRQFSNSRSEMNVSTLELGDSALYLCASSLERDPYEQYFGPGTRLTVT.

This rearrangement joins TRBV19 to TRBJ1-1; TRBD1 matches 7 bases. This CDR3 spans 15 amino acids. With 5 bases clipped from V and 4 bases from J, the junction kept 10 bases outside the gene matches. CDR1 is LNHDA, CDR2 SQIVND, per germline (reference sequence). Written as DNA, the CDR3 is TGTGCCAGTAGTCGTACCTCATCAGGGGGCACTGAAGCTTTCTTT. Translating gives CASSRTSSGGTEAFF.

The chain joins TRBV5-1 to TRBJ2-5, with 8 nucleotides matching TRBD2. Germline V gives CDR1 SGHRS, CDR2 YFSETQ. This CDR3 has 15 amino acids. Trimming cost V 1 base and J 2 bases; bases outside gene matches: 4. The CDR3 sequence is CASSLYGGGQETQYF. CDR3 DNA: TGCGCCAGCAGCTTGTACGGGGGGGGACAAGAGACCCAGTACTTC.

The V call is TRBV4-3, the J call TRBJ2-1; perhaps TRBD1 as D (6 bases). V dropped 0 bases and J dropped 5 bases, with 8 bases sitting between them. The CDR3 sequence is 14 residues long. The germline V gene has CDR1 LGHNA and CDR2 YSLEER. CDR3 sequence reads: CASSQDRTDNEQFF. The CDR3 DNA reads TGCGCCAGCAGCCAAGACCGGACAGACAATGAGCAGTTCTTC.

In DNA form, the CDR3 reads TGTGCCAGCAGCGTAGAGACAAAGAACACTGAAGCTTTCTTT. Translated: CASSVETKNTEAFF. V usage is TRBV9 and J usage is TRBJ1-1; unclear D gene. The CDR3 consists of 14 residues. The germline V and J ends were trimmed by 0 bases and 1 base, with 7 bases remaining between them. The germline CDR1 and CDR2 sequences are SGDLS and YYNGEE.

Regarding this clone: The junction departs from germline at one end; a sequencing error may be responsible. The chain employs TRBV15 and TRBJ2-3; the match to TRBD2 covers 9 bases. CDR3 length: 16 residues. Germline V gives CDR1 LNHNV, CDR2 YYDKDF (reference sequence). CDR3 bases: TGTGCCACCAGCGGAGAACCGGGACTAGCCCCAGATACGCAGTATTTT. Amino acids: CATSGEPGLAPDTQYF.

V gene TRBV7-9 combines with J gene TRBJ2-3, with TRBD2 identical over 10 bases. Germline lookup yields CDR1 SEHNR and CDR2 FQNEAQ (reference sequence). V lost 1 base, J lost 3 bases, and 4 bases stayed unmatched. The CDR3 has 16 amino acids. CDR3 region: CASSLVLAGETDTQYF. In DNA, the CDR3 is TGTGCCAGCAGCTTAGTTCTAGCGGGAGAGACAGATACGCAGTATTTT.

This chain links TRBV18 with TRBJ2-3; 10 nucleotides align to TRBD1. The V gene's germline CDR1 is KGHSH and CDR2 LQKENI. This CDR3 is built from 18 residues. The V segment lost 6 bases and the J segment 1 base; nucleotides outside the gene matches: 13. For the CDR3, the DNA is TGTGCCAGCTCCCAGGAGTATGGGACAGGGGCCCGCACAGATACGCAGTATTTT. This translates into CASSQEYGTGARTDTQYF.

The chain has TRBV6-1 and TRBJ1-4; no definite D call. V gave up 8 bases and J gave up 8 bases, with 12 bases separating them. The CDR3 consists of 12 residues. Germline loops: CDR1 MNHNS, CDR2 SASEGT. This CDR3 reads CASAWGGEKLFF. The CDR3 DNA sequence: TGTGCCAGCGCGTGGGGAGGGGAAAAACTGTTTTTT.

V is TRBV4-1 and J is TRBJ1-2, with a possible D match to TRBD1 (5 bases). The germline gives CDR1 MGHRA, CDR2 YSYEKL. Trimming removed 0 bases at V and 2 bases at J, with 10 bases between. This CDR3 has 15 residues. The CDR3 DNA follows: TGCGCCAGCAGCCAAGAAGGGTACAGGAACTATGGCTACACCTTC. Encoded protein: CASSQEGYRNYGYTF.

V and J are TRBV5-1 and TRBJ1-1; perhaps TRBD1 as D (6 bases). The CDR3 sequence is 14 residues long. Trimming took 3 bases from V and 5 from J, leaving 14 bases between them. CDR1 is SGHRS and CDR2 is YFSETQ in the germline V gene. In nucleotides, the CDR3 is TGCGCCAGCAGCTCTGAAAACAGGGAAACTGAAGCTTTCTTT. This sequence encodes CASSSENRETEAFF.

The chain couples TRBV4-3 to TRBJ2-3; D might be TRBD2 (6 bases). The V end lost 0 bases, the J end lost 5 bases, and 27 bases lay between the germline ends. CDR3 size: 20 residues. Germline V gene data show CDR1 as LGHNA and CDR2 as YSLEER. The DNA of the CDR3 is TGCGCCAGCAGCCAAGATTGGGGATACCTAGCGTCCCTAAACGGAGATACGCAGTATTTT. Its translation: CASSQDWGYLASLNGDTQYF.

This sequence joins TRBV10-1 and TRBJ1-3, with 8 bases lining up with TRBD1. CDR3 length: 15 residues. The V and J ends lost 4 bases and 8 bases, in that order; junction bases with no gene match: 10. Germline assignment: CDR1 WNHNN and CDR2 SYGVQD (reference sequence). CDR3 amino acids: CASSAMAGGKDTIYF. CDR3 coding DNA: TGCGCCAGCAGTGCCATGGCAGGGGGCAAGGACACCATATATTTT.

The chain is built from TRBV9 and TRBJ2-5; D unresolved. CDR1 is SGDLS and CDR2 is YYNGEE in the germline V gene. Trimming stripped 3 bases from V and 3 bases from J, with 18 bases between. This CDR3 is built from 16 residues. The CDR3 region has the DNA TGTGCCAGCAGCGCACAGCAGGTGATGACCGAAGAGACCCAGTACTTC. Its translation: CASSAQQVMTEETQYF.

This clone was recorded once. V gene TRBV7-9 combines with J gene TRBJ2-1, with TRBD2 matching 10 bases. This CDR3 is built from 17 residues. With 5 bases clipped from V and 7 bases from J, the junction kept 14 bases outside the gene matches. The germline V gene has CDR1 SEHNR and CDR2 FQNEAQ (reference sequence). The CDR3 is CASSPPVAGGLTNEQFF. CDR3 sequence (DNA): TGTGCCAGCAGCCCCCCAGTAGCGGGAGGTCTAACGAATGAGCAGTTCTTC. Full variable domain (remainder filled in from reference TRBV7-9 and TRBJ2-1): DTGVSQNPRHKITKRGQNVTFRCDPISEHNRLYWYRQTLGQGPEFLTYFQNEAQLEKSRLLSDRFSAERPKGSFSTLEIQRTEQGDSAMYLCASSPPVAGGLTNEQFFGPGTRLTVL.

This clone rates as medium-sized. The gene calls are TRBV28 and TRBJ1-5; D is unresolved. CDR1 is MDHEN, CDR2 SYDVKM, per germline. V was clipped by 3 bases and J by 2 bases, with 11 bases between them. CDR3 length: 15 amino acids. CDR3 sequence: CASSLHQAGNQPQHF. CDR3 coding DNA: TGTGCCAGCAGTTTGCATCAAGCCGGCAATCAGCCCCAGCATTTT.

This clone came up a few times. This chain links TRBV6-6 with TRBJ1-1; 7 bases agree with TRBD1. V shed 6 bases, J shed 0 bases, and the junction held 4 bases outside the gene matches. The CDR3 length is 14 residues. Germline CDR1 MNHNY, CDR2 SVGAGI (reference sequence). CDR3 DNA sequence: TGTGCCAGCAGGGAGACAGGGATGAACACTGAAGCTTTCTTT. This sequence encodes CASRETGMNTEAFF.

The chain combines TRBV10-1 with TRBJ2-1; a possible D gene is TRBD1 (5 bases). The germline CDR1 and CDR2 sequences are WNHNN and SYGVQD (reference sequence). The length of the CDR3 is 12 residues. Trimming stripped 8 bases from V and 6 bases from J, with 11 bases between. CDR3 loop: CASLGRVNEQFF. The CDR3 coding sequence is TGCGCCAGCTTGGGCAGGGTCAATGAGCAGTTCTTC.

The CDR3 DNA reads TGTGCCAGCAGCTTTGCGTTAACAGGGACCGAAGAGACCCAGTACTTC. Protein product: CASSFALTGTEETQYF. J is TRBJ2-5 and V is TRBV5-5; TRBD1 might be the D (6 bases). CDR3 length equals 16 residues. From germline, CDR1 is SGHKS and CDR2 YYEKEE (reference sequence). V was clipped by 2 bases and J by 3 bases, with 17 bases between them.

This clone was observed at least ten times. The chain uses TRBV6-1 and TRBJ1-6; 12 nucleotides match TRBD1. The CDR3 loop spans 15 amino acids. Germline loops: CDR1 MNHNS, CDR2 SASEGT. Unmatched junction bases numbered 1, after V lost 1 base and J lost 9 bases. The CDR3 sequence: CASSEGGQGASPLHF. CDR3 DNA: TGTGCCAGCAGTGAAGGGGGACAGGGGGCTTCACCCCTCCACTTT.

This chain joins TRBV7-2 and TRBJ1-1, with D uncertain. Germline assignment: CDR1 SGHTA and CDR2 FQGNSA. V lost 3 bases and J lost 1, with 6 bases in between. The CDR3 has 13 amino acids. The CDR3 loop is CASSFYRNTEAFF. Here the CDR3 DNA reads TGTGCCAGCAGCTTTTACAGGAACACTGAAGCTTTCTTT. The variable domain in full, completed from reference TRBV7-2 and TRBJ1-1, reads GAGVSQSPSNKVTEKGKDVELRCDPISGHTALYWYRQSLGQGLEFLIYFQGNSAPDKSGLPSDRFSAERTGGSVSTLTIQRTQQEDSAVYLCASSFYRNTEAFFGQGTRLTVV.

The chain employs TRBV19 and TRBJ2-1; 9 bases line up with TRBD1. Trimming took 7 bases from V and 5 from J; bases not matched to a gene: 3. Germline CDR1 and CDR2: LNHDA and SQIVND (reference sequence). CDR3 length equals 13 residues. CDR3 in amino acids: CASNRGLDNEQFF. In DNA form, the CDR3 reads TGTGCCAGTAACAGGGGGCTAGACAATGAGCAGTTCTTC. The variable domain in full, completed from reference TRBV19 and TRBJ2-1, reads DGGITQSPKYLFRKEGQNVTLSCEQNLNHDAMYWYRQDPGQGLRLIYYSQIVNDFQKGDIAEGYSVSREKKESFPLTVTSAQKNPTAFYLCASNRGLDNEQFFGPGTRLTVL.

The chain employs TRBV28 and TRBJ2-5; D remains ambiguous. The CDR3 spans 14 residues. Germline loops: CDR1 MDHEN, CDR2 SYDVKM. Trimming shortened V by 3 bases and J by 4 bases, and 12 bases separated the two germline ends. CDR3 sequence reads: CASSFHSIGETQYF. The CDR3 bases are TGTGCCAGCAGTTTTCATAGCATAGGAGAGACCCAGTACTTC.